These 23 T cell receptor beta chains originate from one sample sequenced in a study of cytomegalovirus exposure and HLA in healthy donors. Primers included in the PCR were 60 Vbeta and 13 Jbeta primers. Profiling relied on immunoSEQ multiplex PCR, and the TCRdb table lists in-frame clones only, not all of them. The repertoire consists of 120,000 to 150,000 clones, with more than 75% occurring once and the leading ten covering almost 4%. The specimen was PBMCs. Receptors originate from a man younger than 35 in good health and CMV-seronegative.

This chain connects TRBV19 to TRBJ2-2; D is unclear. CDR1 and CDR2 from the germline V gene are LNHDA and SQIVND (reference sequence). Trimming left V 9 bases short and J 1 base short, with 6 bases between. This CDR3 has 12 residues. For the CDR3, the DNA is TGTGCCAGGTACAAGAACACCGGGGAGCTGTTTTTT. Protein product: CARYKNTGELFF.

V is TRBV30 and J is TRBJ2-5; D may be TRBD2 (6 bases). Looked up from germline, CDR1 is GTSNPN and CDR2 is SVGIG (reference sequence). The CDR3 length is 14 residues. Trimming cost V 4 bases and J 11 bases, with 23 bases left between them. CDR3 sequence: CAWIGRRGLREQYF. The CDR3 nucleotides are TGTGCCTGGATCGGCAGGAGGGGACTTCGGGAGCAGTACTTC.

This sequence joins TRBV27 and TRBJ2-5; 9 bases match TRBD1. The CDR3 has 14 amino acids. Per the germline V gene, CDR1 is MNHEY and CDR2 is SMNVEV (reference sequence). V trimming: 3 bases; J trimming: 6 bases; junction bases outside the gene matches: 5. The CDR3, as DNA: TGTGCCAGCAGTTTGACAGGGGGTGCAAAGACCCAGTACTTC. This encodes CASSLTGGAKTQYF.

The chain has TRBV2 and TRBJ2-5; 13 bases are a match to TRBD2. The germline gives CDR1 SNHLY, CDR2 FYNNEI. This CDR3 comprises 15 residues. V was pared by 4 bases and J by 3 bases, with 2 bases of the junction left unmatched. CDR3 coding DNA: TGTGCCAGCAGTGCGGGACTAGCGGGGAAAGAGACCCAGTACTTC. This gives the protein CASSAGLAGKETQYF.

This sequence joins TRBV5-1 and TRBJ2-7; D remains unclear. Deletions cut 4 bases from V and 0 bases from J, with 11 bases between. The CDR3 totals 14 residues. Germline lookup yields CDR1 SGHRS and CDR2 YFSETQ. The chain's CDR3 is CASSLNWSSYEQYF. The DNA for the CDR3 is TGCGCCAGCAGCCTAAACTGGAGCTCCTACGAGCAGTACTTC.

This chain connects TRBV7-2 to TRBJ2-5; a possible D gene is TRBD2 (7 bases). Trimming cost V 3 bases and J 2 bases, with 13 bases left between them. CDR1 is SGHTA and CDR2 is FQGNSA in the germline V gene. This CDR3 has 15 amino acids. CDR3 sequence: CASSFRGGAQETQYF. The CDR3 nucleotides read TGTGCCAGCAGCTTTAGGGGGGGGGCACAAGAGACCCAGTACTTC.

This clone has a handful of counts. V and J are TRBV9 and TRBJ1-2, with 7 bases fitting TRBD1. Germline CDR1 SGDLS, CDR2 YYNGEE. The V and J ends lost 1 base and 3 bases, in that order; junction bases with no gene match: 3. This CDR3 is 14 amino acids long. CDR3 loop: CASSVQGVDYGYTF. The CDR3 nucleotides are TGTGCCAGCAGCGTACAGGGGGTGGACTATGGCTACACCTTC.

The chain employs TRBV11-2 and TRBJ2-5; 8 nucleotides line up with TRBD1. V dropped 4 bases and J dropped 2; count of bases not matched to a gene: 3. CDR3 size: 14 residues. The germline V gene encodes CDR1 SGHAT and CDR2 FQNNGV. This chain's CDR3 is CASSSRTGQETQYF. The CDR3 DNA sequence: TGTGCCAGCAGCTCCCGGACAGGGCAAGAGACCCAGTACTTC.

The V gene is TRBV5-8, the J gene TRBJ2-7; 7 nucleotides match TRBD2. The length of the CDR3 is 13 residues. Germline assignment: CDR1 SGHTS and CDR2 YDEGEE. V dropped 6 bases and J dropped 5; count of bases not matched to a gene: 8. DNA for the CDR3: TGTGCCAGCATGCCCAGCGGGGTCGACGAGCAGTACTTC. As protein: CASMPSGVDEQYF. Based on the CDR3 plus reference TRBV5-8 and TRBJ2-7, the full variable domain is EAGVTQSPTHLIKTRGQQATLRCSPISGHTSVYWYQQALGLGLQFLLWYDEGEERNRGNFPPRFSGRQFPNYSSELNVNALELEDSALYLCASMPSGVDEQYFGPGTRLTVT.

The V and J genes are TRBV13 and TRBJ2-3, with TRBD2 identical over 9 bases. Unmatched junction bases numbered 8, after V lost 1 base and J lost 6 bases. Germline V gene sequence: CDR1 PRHDT, CDR2 FYEKMQ (reference sequence). The CDR3 has 16 residues. CDR3 DNA sequence: TGTGCCAGCAGCTTAGTGGCGGGGGGGAAGGGGGATACGCAGTATTTT. Amino acid sequence: CASSLVAGGKGDTQYF.

This clone was recorded at least ten times. The chain joins TRBV6-5 to TRBJ2-7, with TRBD2 identical over 14 bases. After removal of 2 bases from V and 4 bases from J, the junction contained 1 base not matched to a gene. The germline V gene encodes CDR1 MNHEY and CDR2 SVGAGI. The CDR3 loop spans 15 amino acids. This chain's CDR3 is CASSYRTSGGYEQYF. The CDR3 DNA follows: TGTGCCAGCAGTTACCGGACTAGCGGGGGGTACGAGCAGTACTTC.

The chain joins TRBV6-5 to TRBJ2-7, with 7 bases aligning to TRBD1. CDR1 is MNHEY, CDR2 SVGAGI, per germline. J gave up 8 bases and V 0 bases, and 13 bases lay outside the gene matches. This CDR3 spans 16 amino acids. CDR3 loop: CASSYSREGARVKQYF. CDR3 sequence (DNA): TGTGCCAGCAGTTACTCTAGAGAGGGGGCGCGAGTCAAGCAGTACTTC.

The chain employs TRBV11-2 and TRBJ1-2; TRBD1 is a possible D gene (5 bases). CDR3 size: 14 residues. The V end was cut by 8 bases, the J end by 6 bases, with 19 bases between. The germline V gene encodes CDR1 SGHAT and CDR2 FQNNGV. CDR3 sequence: CASGPGGDHHGYTF. The CDR3 bases are TGTGCCAGCGGTCCGGGGGGAGACCACCATGGCTACACCTTC.

This chain links TRBV15 with TRBJ2-6; 9 bases align to TRBD1. V was pared by 1 base and J by 0 bases, with 1 base of the junction left unmatched. The CDR3 covers 17 residues. Germline-derived CDR1 and CDR2 are LNHNV and YYDKDF (reference sequence). CDR3 loop: CATSRGTGVSGANVLTF. The CDR3 DNA sequence: TGTGCCACCAGCAGAGGGACAGGGGTCTCTGGGGCCAACGTCCTGACTTTC.

The chain links TRBV6-1 to TRBJ1-2, with D unclear. The germline V gene has CDR1 MNHNS and CDR2 SASEGT. The CDR3 runs 14 residues. Trimming stripped 5 bases from V and 8 bases from J, with 18 bases between. The chain's CDR3 is CASSPPGSPGGYTF. Here the CDR3 DNA reads TGTGCCAGCAGTCCCCCCGGGTCTCCGGGGGGCTACACCTTC.

The rearrangement joins TRBV28 to TRBJ1-2, with D possibly TRBD1 on 5 matching bases. V was clipped by 11 bases and J by 8 bases, with 18 bases between them. Per the germline V gene, CDR1 is MDHEN and CDR2 is SYDVKM. CDR3 size: 12 residues. CDR3 residues: CAVQPPRVGYTF. DNA for the CDR3: TGTGCCGTACAACCACCCAGGGTAGGCTACACCTTC.

This chain joins TRBV5-4 and TRBJ2-6, with D possibly matching TRBD1 (5 bases). The length of the CDR3 is 18 residues. Per the germline V gene, CDR1 is SGHNT and CDR2 is YYREEE (reference sequence). The V and J ends lost 2 bases and 0 bases respectively, with 15 bases between them. CDR3 DNA sequence: TGTGCCAGCAGCTTACCCTCGACAGTTTCCTCTGGGGCCAACGTCCTGACTTTC. Translation: CASSLPSTVSSGANVLTF.

This chain joins TRBV11-2 and TRBJ2-1; D perhaps matches TRBD1 (6 bases). Per germline, CDR1 SGHAT and CDR2 FQNNGV. Trimming stripped 3 bases from V and 4 bases from J, with 16 bases between. The CDR3 is 16 residues long. As DNA, the CDR3 is TGTGCCAGCAGCTTTACGGTAGACAGGAGTTACAATGAGCAGTTCTTC. This translates into CASSFTVDRSYNEQFF.

In this sample, this clone turned up a few times. This chain joins TRBV27 and TRBJ2-1; D might be TRBD2 (6 bases). Trimming took 2 bases from V and 4 from J, leaving 12 bases between them. CDR1 MNHEY and CDR2 SMNVEV come from the germline V gene (reference sequence). The CDR3 sequence is 15 residues long. The CDR3 nucleotides are TGTGCCAGCAGTTTACAAGGGACTCCTTACAATGAGCAGTTCTTC. It encodes CASSLQGTPYNEQFF.

This clone came up a few times. The chain uses TRBV5-1 and TRBJ2-1; 12 positions match TRBD2. The CDR3 has 16 residues. Germline loops: CDR1 SGHRS, CDR2 YFSETQ. With 3 bases clipped from V and 6 bases from J, the junction kept 7 bases outside the gene matches. This chain's CDR3 is CASSSGTSGSANEQFF. CDR3 sequence (DNA): TGCGCCAGCAGCTCGGGGACTAGCGGGTCCGCCAATGAGCAGTTCTTC.

CDR3 DNA: TGTGCCAGCAGTGACCTTCCGGGGGGGGCGGGCACAGATACGCAGTATTTT. It encodes CASSDLPGGAGTDTQYF. The chain has TRBV6-1 and TRBJ2-3; 8 positions match TRBD2. Germline-derived CDR1 and CDR2 are MNHNS and SASEGT. J gave up 1 base and V 3 bases, and 9 bases lay outside the gene matches. The CDR3 totals 17 residues.

V and J are TRBV5-4 and TRBJ2-7; 7 nucleotides match TRBD1. Germline V lookup: CDR1 SGHNT, CDR2 YYREEE (reference sequence). This CDR3 has 13 residues. Trimming at V came to 4 bases and at J to 4 bases, leaving 5 bases not matched to a gene. CDR3 bases: TGTGCCAGCAGCCACGGGACAGTGTACGAGCAGTACTTC. It codes for CASSHGTVYEQYF.

V gene TRBV19 combines with J gene TRBJ1-2; D possibly corresponds to TRBD1 (6 bases). Between the trimmed V and J ends, which lost 5 bases and 8 bases, there was a span of 12 bases. Germline values: CDR1 LNHDA, CDR2 SQIVND (reference sequence). This CDR3 contains 12 residues. The CDR3, as DNA: TGTGCCAGTAGTCCCCACAGGGAAGGCTACACCTTC. Translating gives CASSPHREGYTF.